A selection of T cell receptor beta chains follows, all from one sample in a study of T cells after yellow fever vaccination. TCRdb reanalysed the 5' RACE reads using MiXCR and keeps one entry per CDR3 protein. The table lists fewer than 400,000 distinct CDR3 sequences, approximately 12% of them singletons, with about 3.3% in the top ten. This specimen was CD4+ T cells sorted from PBMCs, taken 45 days after the yellow fever booster vaccination. The receptors derive from a man younger than 30 who received the YFV17D yellow fever vaccine. Both conserved end residues are part of each CDR3. D genes are given only for firm matches. Some rows have no size entry. The others give once, few or many, or a class for an expanded clone.

clone size | J gene | V gene | D gene | CDR3 protein | CDR3 DNA
. | TRBJ1-1 | TRBV7-9 | TRBD1 | CASSFSDRGSTEAFF | TGTGCCAGCAGCTTCAGCGACAGGGGGTCGACTGAAGCTTTCTTT
many | TRBJ1-1 | TRBV18 | TRBD1 | CASSQGARITEAFF | TGTGCCAGCTCACAGGGGGCGAGGATCACTGAAGCTTTCTTT
few | TRBJ2-3 | TRBV28 | . | CASRTYGGDTQYF | TGTGCCAGCCGGACTTACGGCGGAGATACGCAGTATTTT
few | TRBJ1-4 | TRBV14 | . | CASSHLGYDPEKLFF | TGTGCCAGCAGCCACCTGGGCTATGACCCAGAAAAACTGTTTTTT
few | TRBJ2-1 | TRBV5-1 | . | CASSLGRGGSSYNEQFF | TGCGCCAGCAGCTTGGGCCGAGGGGGTAGCTCCTACAATGAGCAGTTCTTC
. | TRBJ2-7 | TRBV7-9 | . | CASSSQGGASYEQYF | TGTGCCAGCAGCTCCCAGGGGGGGGCTTCCTACGAGCAGTACTTC
. | TRBJ2-3 | TRBV7-2 | TRBD1 | CASSLTRDRVKDTQYF | TGTGCCAGCAGCCTCACCCGGGACAGGGTGAAAGATACGCAGTATTTT
. | TRBJ2-3 | TRBV20-1 | TRBD1 | CSARVRDRGLVTDTQYF | TGCAGTGCTAGAGTCCGGGACAGGGGGCTAGTCACAGATACGCAGTATTTT
. | TRBJ2-3 | TRBV7-3 | TRBD1 | CASSRTGDGGDTQYF | TGTGCCAGCAGCCGGACAGGGGATGGGGGAGATACGCAGTATTTT
few | TRBJ2-5 | TRBV7-2 | . | CASSHRTDQETQYF | TGTGCCAGCAGCCACAGGACGGACCAAGAGACCCAGTACTTC
many | TRBJ1-5 | TRBV5-1 | . | CASSLVGGNQPQHF | TGCGCCAGCAGCTTGGTTGGGGGCAATCAGCCCCAGCATTTT
few | TRBJ2-1 | TRBV7-2 | TRBD2 | CASSRGKLAGGMSYNEQFF | TGTGCCAGCAGCCGGGGAAAACTAGCGGGGGGGATGTCCTACAATGAGCAGTTCTTC
. | TRBJ2-1 | TRBV19 | . | CASAGQRYNEQFF | TGTGCCAGCGCGGGACAACGCTACAATGAGCAGTTCTTC
few | TRBJ1-3 | TRBV20-1 | TRBD1 | CSARDRTGPGNTIYF | TGCAGTGCTAGAGACCGGACAGGGCCTGGAAACACCATATATTTT
many | TRBJ1-6 | TRBV7-9 | . | CASSPARVRGSPLHF | TGTGCCAGCAGCCCAGCCAGGGTACGGGGTTCACCCCTCCACTTT
. | TRBJ2-1 | TRBV20-1 | . | CSASSQVNNEQFF | TGCAGTGCTAGTTCGCAGGTGAACAATGAGCAGTTCTTC
. | TRBJ1-1 | TRBV6-5 | TRBD1 | CASSHTGTGLNTEAFF | TGTGCCAGCAGCCACACCGGGACAGGCCTGAACACTGAAGCTTTCTTT
few | TRBJ1-4 | TRBV28 | TRBD1 | CASRPRTGRLEKLFF | TGTGCCAGCAGGCCCCGGACAGGGAGGTTAGAAAAACTGTTTTTT
many | TRBJ2-5 | TRBV30 | . | CAWSIQGVVTQYF | TGTGCCTGGAGTATCCAAGGGGTTGTGACCCAGTACTTC
. | TRBJ2-5 | TRBV3-1 | TRBD2 | CASSLWGTSGGGETQYF | TGTGCCAGCAGCCTCTGGGGGACTAGCGGGGGTGGGGAGACCCAGTACTTC
many | TRBJ2-3 | TRBV12-3/TRBV12-4 | . | CASSLAGYTQYF | TGTGCCAGCAGTTTGGCGGGGTATACGCAGTATTTT
few | TRBJ1-2 | TRBV7-2 | TRBD1 | CASSPDRGGDGYTF | TGTGCCAGCAGTCCAGACAGGGGCGGTGATGGCTACACCTTC
. | TRBJ1-2 | TRBV4-3 | . | CASSQVRGHGYTF | TGCGCCAGCAGCCAGGTACGCGGACATGGCTACACCTTC
many | TRBJ2-5 | TRBV7-2 | . | CASSLVWEETQYF | TGTGCCAGCAGCTTAGTTTGGGAAGAGACCCAGTACTTC
many | TRBJ2-3 | TRBV3-1 | . | CASSPTVGHTDTQYF | TGTGCCAGCAGTCCGACAGTGGGTCATACAGATACGCAGTATTTT
many | TRBJ1-5 | TRBV12-3/TRBV12-4 | TRBD1 | CASSLGAGGYQPQHF | TGTGCCAGCAGTTTAGGGGCAGGGGGGTATCAGCCCCAGCATTTT
once | TRBJ2-3 | TRBV6-5 | . | CASTRVQTDTQYF | TGTGCCAGCACGAGGGTTCAAACAGATACGCAGTATTTT
few | TRBJ2-2 | TRBV7-3 | TRBD2 | CASSSSGGRLTGELFF | TGTGCCAGCAGTTCTAGCGGGGGCCGGCTAACCGGGGAGCTGTTTTTT
. | TRBJ1-1 | TRBV10-3 | . | CAISESIIKNTEAFF | TGTGCCATCAGTGAGTCGATAATCAAGAACACTGAAGCTTTCTTT
few | TRBJ2-2 | TRBV6-2/TRBV6-3 | . | CASSYGVTNTGELFF | TGTGCCAGCAGTTACGGGGTTACGAACACCGGGGAGCTGTTTTTT
few | TRBJ1-1 | TRBV4-1 | . | CASSQGGARRNTEAFF | TGCGCCAGCAGCCAAGGGGGGGCGCGGAGAAACACTGAAGCTTTCTTT
many | TRBJ1-5 | TRBV12-3/TRBV12-4 | . | CASSPRYQPQHF | TGTGCCAGCAGTCCCCGTTATCAGCCCCAGCATTTT
. | TRBJ1-3 | TRBV18 | . | CASSPGSQGNTIYF | TGTGCCAGCTCACCGGGATCACAAGGGAACACCATATATTTT
few | TRBJ2-2 | TRBV5-1 | . | CASRFRPNTGELFF | TGCGCCAGCAGGTTCAGACCCAACACCGGGGAGCTGTTTTTT
few | TRBJ1-5 | TRBV3-1 | . | CASSQGGVEQPQHF | TGTGCCAGCAGCCAGGGAGGGGTCGAACAGCCCCAGCATTTT
. | TRBJ2-5 | TRBV12-3/TRBV12-4 | . | CASSLGTGDSQETQYF | TGTGCCAGCAGCCTGGGAACAGGGGACTCGCAAGAGACCCAGTACTTC
few | TRBJ2-5 | TRBV15 | . | CATSRDYQETQYF | TGTGCCACCAGCAGAGATTACCAAGAGACCCAGTACTTC
few | TRBJ2-3 | TRBV29-1 | TRBD1 | CSVGSGGDTQYF | TGCAGCGTGGGGTCAGGGGGTGATACGCAGTATTTT
few | TRBJ2-5 | TRBV6-1 | . | CASSERPQETQYF | TGTGCCAGCAGTGAGAGACCACAAGAGACCCAGTACTTC
few | TRBJ2-7 | TRBV7-2 | TRBD1 | CASSFYRGLYEQYF | TGTGCCAGCAGCTTCTACAGGGGGCTTTACGAGCAGTACTTC
. | TRBJ1-2 | TRBV27 | TRBD1 | CASRFHDRENYGYTF | TGTGCCAGCAGATTCCATGACAGGGAGAACTATGGCTACACCTTC
. | TRBJ1-1 | TRBV19 | TRBD1 | CASSTRGRGTEAFF | TGTGCCAGTAGTACCAGGGGGCGCGGGACTGAAGCTTTCTTT
many | TRBJ2-5 | TRBV5-6 | . | CASSSTYTETQYF | TGTGCCAGCAGCTCCACATATACGGAGACCCAGTACTTC
few | TRBJ2-5 | TRBV25-1 | . | CASSEPGDQETQYF | TGTGCCAGCAGTGAACCGGGAGATCAAGAGACCCAGTACTTC
. | TRBJ2-3 | TRBV5-1 | TRBD2 | CASKGTGTSLDTQYF | TGCGCCAGCAAGGGCACCGGGACTAGCTTGGATACGCAGTATTTT
. | TRBJ2-2 | TRBV6-5 | . | CASSYSTVNTGELFF | TGTGCCAGCAGTTACTCGACTGTAAACACCGGGGAGCTGTTTTTT
. | TRBJ2-1 | TRBV7-9 | . | CASKLSNEQFF | TGTGCCAGCAAGCTCAGTAATGAGCAGTTCTTC
many | TRBJ2-4 | TRBV4-2 | . | CASSTTGMTKNIQYF | TGTGCCAGCTCGACCACAGGGATGACCAAAAACATTCAGTACTTC
. | TRBJ2-5 | TRBV7-2 | TRBD1 | CASRFTGGGRETQYF | TGTGCCAGCAGGTTTACAGGGGGCGGACGAGAGACCCAGTACTTC
. | TRBJ1-2 | TRBV12-3/TRBV12-4 | . | CASTQGHGYTF | TGTGCCAGCACTCAAGGCCATGGCTACACCTTC
many | TRBJ2-3 | TRBV11-2 | TRBD1 | CASSPGTGRVDTQYF | TGTGCCAGCAGCCCCGGGACAGGGAGAGTGGATACGCAGTATTTT